This is a list of T cell receptor beta chains from one sample in a study of Ad26.COV2.S vaccination and SARS-CoV-2 variants. Data came from immunoSEQ multiplex PCR; TCRdb stores just in-frame clones and leaves some out. The data contain around 340,000 clones, about 86% of them singletons. The sequencing used peripheral blood, collected in a trial of Ad26.COV2.S vaccine versus placebo. The source of these receptors is a person aged 18-65 years who received the Ad26.COV2.S COVID-19 vaccine or a placebo. CDR3s include the opening cysteine and the closing phenylalanine or tryptophan. Each record gives: CDR3 protein, CDR3 DNA, V gene, D gene, clone size, J gene. D genes are given only for firm matches. Some rows have no size entry. The others give once, few or many, or a class for an expanded clone.

CAISESERVSYGYTF	TGTGCCATCAGTGAGTCGGAGAGAGTGAGCTATGGCTACACCTTC	TRBV10-3	.	.	TRBJ1-2
CASTLLEGARGNQPQHF	TGTGCCAGCACTCTCCTAGAGGGGGCGCGGGGCAATCAGCCCCAGCATTTT	TRBV28	TRBD1	.	TRBJ1-5
CASSLEAGDEQFF	TGTGCCAGCAGCTTAGAAGCGGGGGATGAGCAGTTCTTC	TRBV7-2	TRBD2	.	TRBJ2-1
CASSAPPGQGFYGYTF	TGTGCCAGCAGCGCCCCACCGGGACAGGGTTTCTATGGCTACACCTTC	TRBV11-2	TRBD1	.	TRBJ1-2
CASSRAGTGELFF	TGTGCCAGCAGCCGGGCGGGGACCGGGGAGCTGTTTTTT	TRBV12-3/TRBV12-4	.	.	TRBJ2-2
CSVEEASYEQYF	TGCAGCGTTGAAGAAGCGTCCTACGAGCAGTACTTC	TRBV29-1	.	once	TRBJ2-7
CASRLGQNYGYTF	TGTGCCAGTAGGCTCGGACAGAACTATGGCTACACCTTC	TRBV19	.	.	TRBJ1-2
CASSQDFSGDYTDTQYF	TGCGCCAGCAGCCAAGATTTCAGCGGGGATTACACAGATACGCAGTATTTT	TRBV4-3	TRBD2	once	TRBJ2-3
CARSVAADQETQYF	TGTGCCAGAAGCGTAGCCGCAGACCAAGAGACCCAGTACTTC	TRBV9	.	.	TRBJ2-5
CASSLDGTHTQYF	TGTGCCAGCAGCTTAGATGGTACCCATACGCAGTATTTT	TRBV7-2	.	.	TRBJ2-3
CATSRGAGVGSYNEQFF	TGTGCCACCAGCAGAGGGGCAGGGGTCGGCTCCTACAATGAGCAGTTCTTC	TRBV15	.	.	TRBJ2-1
CASSSPGTGSVDEQFF	TGTGCCAGCAGTTCACCCGGGACAGGGTCGGTAGATGAGCAGTTCTTC	TRBV28	TRBD1	.	TRBJ2-1
CASSTSPGQAQETQYF	TGTGCCAGCAGCACGTCCCCGGGACAGGCTCAAGAGACCCAGTACTTC	TRBV9	TRBD1	.	TRBJ2-5
CASSQPGTQNTEAFF	TGTGCCAGCAGCCAACCGGGGACCCAGAACACTGAAGCTTTCTTT	TRBV6-2/TRBV6-3	.	.	TRBJ1-1
CASSEPRTGGLKLFF	TGTGCCAGCAGTGAGCCCCGGACAGGGGGACTAAAACTGTTTTTT	TRBV28	TRBD1	.	TRBJ1-4
CASSTMLTYNEQFF	TGTGCCAGCAGTACAATGCTAACCTACAATGAGCAGTTCTTC	TRBV6-5	.	.	TRBJ2-1
CASSESRDQPQHF	TGCGCCAGCAGTGAGTCAAGGGATCAGCCCCAGCATTTT	TRBV10-1	.	.	TRBJ1-5
CASSVEPTYGYTF	TGTGCCAGCAGCGTAGAGCCGACCTATGGCTACACCTTC	TRBV9	.	.	TRBJ1-2
CASSQVTSTDTQYF	TGTGCCAGCAGCCAAGTTACCAGCACAGATACGCAGTATTTT	TRBV3-1/TRBV3-2	.	.	TRBJ2-3